The 5 T cell receptor beta chains reported below all come from one sample, sequenced in a study of a mutant IDH1 vaccine in newly diagnosed glioma (dated by TCRdb to 2020 to 2023). The time point label, as the study defines it: week 23, last vaccination. Every vaccine dose consisted of 300 ug of a 20-mer mutant IDH1 peptide in Montanide, administered subcutaneously together with topical imiquimod. Libraries were made using the immunoSEQ multiplex PCR assay. TCRdb took this table from immuneACCESS and kept in-frame rearrangements with V and J called. Such tables lack part of the clones; where checked against another copy, unresolved V genes explain under half of the gap, and the rest is unexplained. The sample records fewer than 35,000 clones, around 89% of which are singletons. Around 2.4% of the sample is in the top ten clones. Their cognate antigens are unknown. Sequencing was performed on PBMCs, taken from a glioma patient whose treatment included an IDH1 peptide vaccine. These receptors were obtained from a man between 35 and 55 years old with glioma.

V usage is TRBV5-4 and J usage is TRBJ1-6; D gene ambiguous. Germline CDR1 SGHNT, CDR2 YYREEE (reference sequence). The CDR3 runs to 12 residues. V lost 0 bases and J lost 10, with 5 bases in between. In DNA form, the CDR3 reads TGTGCCAGCAGCTTGGCCGAGTCACCCCTCCACTTT. The encoded protein is CASSLAESPLHF.

J is TRBJ2-7 and V is TRBV4-1; 7 bases map to TRBD1. V trimming: 1 base; J trimming: 4 bases; junction bases outside the gene matches: 7. The CDR3 contains 15 residues. CDR1 MGHRA and CDR2 YSYEKL come from the germline V gene. The CDR3 loop reads CASSQVTGSGYEQYF. The CDR3 nucleotides read TGCGCCAGCAGCCAAGTGACAGGGAGCGGATACGAGCAGTACTTC.

This clone was detected once. This chain links TRBV5-6 with TRBJ1-5; D is ambiguous. There are 13 residues in the CDR3. CDR1 and CDR2 from the germline V gene are SGHDT and YYEEEE. V lost 2 bases and J 5 bases, leaving 8 bases between the germline ends. In DNA, the CDR3 is TGTGCCAGCAGCTTCGGGGTCGATCAGCCCCAGCATTTT. Translation: CASSFGVDQPQHF.

The V and J genes are TRBV7-2 and TRBJ2-3; 8 nucleotides agree with TRBD1. Germline-derived CDR1 and CDR2 are SGHTA and FQGNSA. The CDR3 has 16 residues. Unmatched junction bases numbered 8, after V lost 5 bases and J lost 1 base. CDR3 region: CASSLRQGMGTDTQYF. CDR3 DNA: TGTGCCAGCAGCCTCAGACAGGGGATGGGCACAGATACGCAGTATTTT.

V and J are TRBV28 and TRBJ1-5; 10 bases line up with TRBD1. The CDR3 is 13 residues long. The germline V gene encodes CDR1 MDHEN and CDR2 SYDVKM. V lost 8 bases, J lost 6 bases, and 4 bases stayed unmatched. CDR3 loop: CASGTGAGQPQHF. The CDR3, as DNA: TGTGCCAGCGGGACAGGGGCCGGTCAGCCCCAGCATTTT.